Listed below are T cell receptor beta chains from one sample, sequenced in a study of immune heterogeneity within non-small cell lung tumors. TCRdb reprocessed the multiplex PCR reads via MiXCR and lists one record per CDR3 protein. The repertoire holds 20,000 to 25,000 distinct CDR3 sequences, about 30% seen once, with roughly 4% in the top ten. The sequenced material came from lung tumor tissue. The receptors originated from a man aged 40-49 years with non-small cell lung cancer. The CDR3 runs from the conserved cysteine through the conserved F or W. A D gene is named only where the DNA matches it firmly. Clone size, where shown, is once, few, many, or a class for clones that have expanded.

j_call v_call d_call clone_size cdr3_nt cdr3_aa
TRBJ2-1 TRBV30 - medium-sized TGTGCCTGGAGCCAACCGACTTACCGGGAGCAGTTCTTC CAWSQPTYREQFF
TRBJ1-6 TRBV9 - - TGTGCCAGCAGCGTAGGGGCAGGGAGCTATAATTCACCCCTCCACTTT CASSVGAGSYNSPLHF
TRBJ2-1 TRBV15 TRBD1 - TGTGACACCAGCATGGCAGGGGGCAACAATGAGCAGTTCTTC CDTSMAGGNNEQFF
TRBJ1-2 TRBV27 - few TGTGCCAGCAGTTCCTGGGGGGGGGGGAACTATGGCTACACCTTC CASSSWGGGNYGYTF
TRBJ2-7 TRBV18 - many TGTGCCAGCTCACCAAACCTCTACGAGCAGTACTTC CASSPNLYEQYF
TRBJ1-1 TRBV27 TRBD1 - TGTGCCAGCAGTCAGGCAGGGGACAGCACTGAAGCTTTCTTT CASSQAGDSTEAFF
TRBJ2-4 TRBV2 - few TGTGCCAGCAACCCGATCGTTGGGAACATTCAGTACTTC CASNPIVGNIQYF
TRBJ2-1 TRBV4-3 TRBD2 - TGCGCCAGCAGCCAAGGTGGAGGGTCGGATAGCGGGCCCTACAATGAGCAGTTCTTC CASSQGGGSDSGPYNEQFF
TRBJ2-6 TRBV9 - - TGTGCCAGCAGCGGCCGGTTTGGGACTGGGGCCAACGTCCTGACTTTC CASSGRFGTGANVLTF
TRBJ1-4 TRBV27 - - TGTGCCAGTAAACAGGGCGCCAATGAAAAACTGTTTTTT CASKQGANEKLFF
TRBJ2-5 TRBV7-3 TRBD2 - TGTGCCAGCAGCTTATCAGCGGGAGAATCAGAGACCCAGTACTTC CASSLSAGESETQYF
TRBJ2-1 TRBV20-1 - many TGCAGTGCTAGAGATCTGCAGACCAGTAGAAATGAGCAGTTCTTC CSARDLQTSRNEQFF
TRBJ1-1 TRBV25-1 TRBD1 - TGTGCCAGCAGGGGAGAACAGGGGAGGGCTTTCTTT CASRGEQGRAFF
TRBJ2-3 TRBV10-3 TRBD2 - TGTGCCATCGTAGCGGGCCCCGTCCTACTTTTT CAIVAGPVLLF
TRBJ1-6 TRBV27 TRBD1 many TGTGCCAGCAGTCCTAGGGACAGGGGCTCTCATTCACCCCTCCACTTT CASSPRDRGSHSPLHF
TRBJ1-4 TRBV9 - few TGTGCCAGCAGCGTAGATGGCAGCTCGTTTGGAAAACTGTTTTTT CASSVDGSSFGKLFF
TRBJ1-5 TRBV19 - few TGTGCCAGTAGTATCTTACGAGGGGGGACTGATCAGCCCCAGCATTTT CASSILRGGTDQPQHF
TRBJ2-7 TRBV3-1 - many TGTGCCAGCAGCCAAGACCTGGCCGAGCAGTACTTC CASSQDLAEQYF
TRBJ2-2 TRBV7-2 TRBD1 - TGTGCCAGCAGCCGGAGGACAGGGGAAGTGCCCGGGGAGCTGTTTTTT CASSRRTGEVPGELFF
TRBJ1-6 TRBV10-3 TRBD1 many TGTGCCATCACCGGGACAGGGGACTCACCCCTCCACTTT CAITGTGDSPLHF